A single sample gave rise to the 3 T cell receptor beta chains below, sequenced in a study of T-cell reconstitution after alpha-beta-depleted transplantation in children. A TCRbeta library incorporating unique molecular identifiers was prepared. TCRdb re-called the PCR reads with MiXCR, one entry per CDR3 protein. The sample has 500,000 to 600,000 distinct CDR3 sequences, 32% seen once. Sequencing was performed on PBMCs from the stem cell graft donor, taken from the stem cell graft. Receptors originate from a human donor who donated a stem cell graft to a child with aplastic anemia.

V and J are TRBV10-1 and TRBJ2-3; 8 bases map to TRBD2. The CDR3 is 16 residues long. Germline CDR1 WNHNN, CDR2 SYGVQD (reference sequence). V gave up 0 bases and J gave up 6 bases; unmatched junction bases: 8. In nucleotides, the CDR3 is TGCGCCAGCAGTGAGTCGCACGGGAGGGCCCTTGATACGCAGTATTTT. Amino acids: CASSESHGRALDTQYF.

The chain uses TRBV4-1 and TRBJ2-7; 7 bases align to TRBD1. The CDR3 contains 14 residues. Per germline, CDR1 MGHRA and CDR2 YSYEKL. Unmatched junction bases numbered 4, after V lost 2 bases and J lost 3 bases. This chain's CDR3 is CASSQWGTVYEQYF. CDR3 sequence (DNA): TGCGCCAGCAGCCAATGGGGGACAGTCTACGAGCAGTACTTC.

This chain links TRBV6-5 with TRBJ1-5; 8 bases align to TRBD1. There are 14 residues in the CDR3. CDR1 is MNHEY and CDR2 is SVGAGI in the germline V gene. Trimming cost V 4 bases and J 5 bases; bases outside gene matches: 4. The CDR3 nucleotides are TGTGCCAGCAGTTCCAGGGGGCGAGATCAGCCCCAGCATTTT. Translation: CASSSRGRDQPQHF.